The present T cell receptor (beta chain) was sequenced within a study of blood T cell repertoires in COVID-19. For the study at large: Specimens from acute and convalescent COVID-19 originated in the United States, Italy and Spain. Sample material is recorded as cDNA or gDNA derived from T cells, B-cell-depleted T cells, or PBMCs.

Per the authors' pipeline: Counts of nucleated cells, estimated from reference gene primer amplification, were obtained. Sequenced by immunoSEQ multiplex PCR; TCRdb stores in-frame clones only, minus some. V, J and clone size were drawn from that table, and D and trimming were deduced from the DNA. The profile covers approximately 76,000 clones, with around nine tenths appearing a single time and approximately 8% taken by the ten largest. Trimming cost V 6 bases and J 7 bases; bases outside gene matches: 8. Germline V CDR1 and CDR2: MDHEN, SYDVKM. The CDR3 totals 13 residues. The sample comprised peripheral blood. This clonotype originated in a man younger than 40 with acute or convalescent COVID-19. J is TRBJ1-1 and V is TRBV28, with 7 bases aligning to TRBD1. Here the CDR3 reads CASSQNDRVEAFF. As DNA, the CDR3 is TGTGCCAGCAGCCAAAATGACAGGGTTGAAGCTTTCTTT.